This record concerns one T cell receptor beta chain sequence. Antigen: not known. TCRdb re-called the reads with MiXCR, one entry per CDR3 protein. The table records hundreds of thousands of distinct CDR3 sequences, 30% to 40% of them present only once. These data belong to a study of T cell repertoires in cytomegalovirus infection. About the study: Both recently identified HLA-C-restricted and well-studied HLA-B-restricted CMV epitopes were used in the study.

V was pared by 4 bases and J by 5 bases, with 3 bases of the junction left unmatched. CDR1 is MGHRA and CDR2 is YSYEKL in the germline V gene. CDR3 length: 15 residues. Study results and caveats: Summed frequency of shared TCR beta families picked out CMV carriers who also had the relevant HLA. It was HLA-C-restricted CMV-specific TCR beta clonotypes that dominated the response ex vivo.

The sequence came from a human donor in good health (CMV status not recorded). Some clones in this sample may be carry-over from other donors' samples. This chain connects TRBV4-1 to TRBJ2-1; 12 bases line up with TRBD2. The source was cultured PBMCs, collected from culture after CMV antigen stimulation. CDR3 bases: TGCGCCAGCAGCCCGACTAGCGGGAGCGACAATGAGCAGTTCTTC. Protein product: CASSPTSGSDNEQFF.